This T cell receptor beta chain was captured by sequencing in a study of blood T cell repertoires in COVID-19. Using immunoSEQ multiplex PCR, the repertoire was profiled, and TCRdb retains in-frame clones only, with some absent. The data hold 200,000 to 300,000 clones, with around 84% observed a single time. The origin of this receptor is a middle-aged man who had recovered from COVID-19. Sequenced: peripheral blood.

The CDR3 nucleotides read TGTGCCAGCTCACCACGACTAGCGGCATACAATGAGCAGTTCTTC. Protein product: CASSPRLAAYNEQFF. The chain couples TRBV18 to TRBJ2-1; 9 positions agree with TRBD2. This CDR3 has 15 amino acids. Germline V CDR1 and CDR2: KGHSH, LQKENI. V lost 1 base and J lost 4; bases outside the gene matches: 2.